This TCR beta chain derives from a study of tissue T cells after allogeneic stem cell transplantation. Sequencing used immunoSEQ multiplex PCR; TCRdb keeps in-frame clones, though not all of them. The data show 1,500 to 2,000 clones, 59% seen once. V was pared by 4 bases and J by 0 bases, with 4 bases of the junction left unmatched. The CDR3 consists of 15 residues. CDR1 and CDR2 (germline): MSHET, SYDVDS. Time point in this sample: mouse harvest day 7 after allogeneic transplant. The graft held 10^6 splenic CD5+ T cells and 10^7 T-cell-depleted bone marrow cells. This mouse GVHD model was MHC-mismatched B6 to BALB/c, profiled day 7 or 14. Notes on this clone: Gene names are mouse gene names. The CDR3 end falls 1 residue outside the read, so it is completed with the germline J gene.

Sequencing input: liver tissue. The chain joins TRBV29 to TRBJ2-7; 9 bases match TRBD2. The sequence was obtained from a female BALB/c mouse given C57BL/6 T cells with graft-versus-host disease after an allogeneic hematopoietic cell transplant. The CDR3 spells CASSYLGGSSYEQYF. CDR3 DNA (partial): TGTGCTAGCAGTTATCTGGGGGGGAGCTCCTATGAACAGTAC. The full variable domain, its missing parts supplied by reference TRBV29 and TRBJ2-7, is DMKVTQMPRYLIKRMGENVLLECGQDMSHETMYWYRQDPGLGLQLIYISYDVDSNSEGDIPKGYRVSRKKREHFSLILDSAKTNQTSVYFCASSYLGGSSYEQYFGPGTRLTVL.